This record looks at one T cell receptor (beta chain) sequence and its context. Its binding antigen is unknown. Germline is not matched at one junction end, which may reflect a read error. In the same sample, other DNA sequences code for this CDR3. The sample belongs to a study of blood T cell repertoires in COVID-19 (dated by TCRdb to the early 2020s). General notes on the study: Samples from collaborators originated in the United States, Italy and Spain and spanned both the acute and convalescent phases of COVID-19. The prospective study material was composed of cDNA or gDNA derived from T cells, B-cell-depleted T cells, or PBMCs. The dataset comprised deeply sampled blood TCRbeta repertoires from subjects exposed to, actively infected with, or recovered from COVID-19. The repertoires were released in a freely available public database intended as a resource for research on the immune response to SARS-CoV-2. Samples came from the ongoing ImmuneRACE study (first 160 participants) plus 1,254 subjects from 6 global collaborators. Sample metadata almost always included a de-identified subject ID, COVID-19 status, age in years and sex. Where HLA class I and class II types were available, the types were taken from metadata supplied by the sample provider, not from assay-based typing.

The immunoSEQ Assay, a bias-controlled multiplex PCR, was used to amplify TCRbeta CDR3 regions from genomic DNA. The original pipeline was this. The number of nucleated cells in each sample was estimated from the amplification of reference gene primers within the assay. To quantify the absolute abundance of each unique TCRbeta CDR3 rearrangement, sequence reads were collapsed and filtered. For each sample, productive Simpson clonality was calculated as the square root of Simpson's diversity index across productive rearrangements. This immuneACCESS table, as held by TCRdb, lists in-frame sequences with V and J called but not all clones. Of the missing ones, under half trace to an unresolved V gene in checked studies; the others have no known cause. The D gene and trimming were derived from the DNA, and the V and J assignments and clone size from that table. This sample lists 200,000 or so clones; 70% to 90% were detected once. Approximately 2.9% of the sample is held by the ten biggest clonotypes.

The collaborating institutions used their own protocols to collect whole blood in K2EDTA tubes. For TCRbeta analysis, collaborators shipped samples in one of three forms: frozen whole blood, isolated PBMCs, or DNA extracted from either of those sample types. Broad study findings and their caveats: How much clinical and demographic metadata was included differed by source and by participant, and the metadata was provided uncurated.

The CDR3, from cysteine to phenylalanine, totals 14 residues. The kept DNA is CDR3 alone, 42 bases in frame from the first base. From the germline V gene (reference sequence), CDR1 is LGHDT and CDR2 is YNNKEL. The sequenced sample consisted of peripheral blood. Rearrangement joined TRBV3-1 (or the pseudogene TRBV3-2) to TRBJ1-1, with the D gene not confidently named. This receptor was obtained from a man aged 55 to 70 with acute or convalescent COVID-19. The base sequence is TGTGCCAGCAGCCAAGATACTGGGAGGGCAGAAGCTTTTTTT. The resulting protein is CASSQDTGRAEAFF.